Below are 19 T cell receptor beta chains sequenced from a single sample in a study of T cells expressing NK-cell markers. TCRdb re-called the 5' RACE reads and catalogs CDR3 proteins one per entry, DNA excluded. The repertoire table contains around 260,000 distinct CDR3 sequences. Material: blood T cells: a sorted CD56 or NKG2C T cell subset, CD4+ or CD8+ T cells, or bulk PBMC T cells (not recorded which). Every receptor here comes from a woman aged 18-70 years in good health.

The chain employs TRBV11-2 and TRBJ1-6. Looked up from germline, CDR1 is SGHAT and CDR2 is FQNNGV. The CDR3 runs to 14 residues. The CDR3 sequence is CASSLAGQYSPLHF.

The chain carries TRBV30 and TRBJ2-7; TCRdb's D call of TRBD1 is untestable without DNA. Germline values: CDR1 GTSNPN, CDR2 SVGIG (reference sequence). The CDR3 consists of 13 residues. The CDR3 spells CAWRDRWAAEQYF.

J is TRBJ2-1 and V is TRBV29-1; lacking DNA, the TRBD1 call made by TCRdb goes unchecked. CDR3 length equals 11 residues. The V gene's germline CDR1 is SQVTM and CDR2 ANQGSEA. This CDR3 reads CSLTDRNEQFF.

This CDR3 is CASSLDVRGGYGYTF. The chain has TRBV12-3 or TRBV12-4 and TRBJ1-2. The CDR3 covers 15 residues.

The rearrangement uses TRBV20-1 and TRBJ2-1; TCRdb selects TRBD2, and the lack of DNA leaves this call unchecked. This CDR3 comprises 14 residues. Germline CDR1 and CDR2: DFQATT and SNEGSKA (reference sequence). The chain's CDR3 is CSAVLAGGGNEQFF.

The V gene is TRBV7-2, the J gene TRBJ1-2; TCRdb's D gene call, TRBD1, goes unchecked for lack of DNA. The length of the CDR3 is 14 residues. Germline lookup yields CDR1 SGHTA and CDR2 FQGNSA. The CDR3: CASSLAGTGIGYTF. Based on the CDR3 plus reference TRBV7-2 and TRBJ1-2, the full variable domain is GAGVSQSPSNKVTEKGKDVELRCDPISGHTALYWYRQSLGQGLEFLIYFQGNSAPDKSGLPSDRFSAERTGGSVSTLTIQRTQQEDSAVYLCASSLAGTGIGYTFGSGTRLTVV.

The rearrangement joins TRBV7-3 to TRBJ2-3; checking the TCRdb D call of TRBD2 is not possible without DNA. This CDR3 has 16 amino acids. The V gene's germline CDR1 is SGHTA and CDR2 FQGTGA. CDR3 residues: CASSLTSGASMDTQYF. Drawing the rest from reference TRBV7-3 and TRBJ2-3, the complete variable domain is GAGVSQTPSNKVTEKGKYVELRCDPISGHTALYWYRQSLGQGPEFLIYFQGTGAADDSGLPNDRFFAVRPEGSVSTLKIQRTERGDSAVYLCASSLTSGASMDTQYFGPGTRLTVL.

The V call is TRBV7-6, the J call TRBJ2-3; TCRdb names TRBD1, which stays unverified in the absence of DNA. CDR3 length: 16 amino acids. The germline V gene has CDR1 SGHVS and CDR2 FNYEAQ. The CDR3: CASSGWGQGVPDTQYF.

The chain's CDR3 is CASSYRPGSLSEQFF. The V call is TRBV6-5, the J call TRBJ2-1. The germline gives CDR1 MNHEY, CDR2 SVGAGI. The CDR3 is made up of 15 amino acids.

J is TRBJ2-7 and V is TRBV11-2; the D gene TCRdb calls, TRBD2, cannot be checked with no DNA. Looked up from germline, CDR1 is SGHAT and CDR2 is FQNNGV. This CDR3 is 19 amino acids long. The CDR3 spells CASSPPWAGQPSPPYEQYF.

The CDR3: CASSGRGDTDTQYF. This chain links TRBV5-1 with TRBJ2-3; absent DNA, TCRdb's TRBD1 call cannot be checked. The CDR3 sequence is 14 residues long. CDR1 and CDR2 (germline): SGHRS, YFSETQ.

The gene calls are TRBV7-9 and TRBJ1-4; TCRdb proposes TRBD1, but this gene call is untestable without DNA. Germline V gene lookup returns CDR1 SEHNR and CDR2 FQNEAQ (reference sequence). The CDR3 is made up of 15 amino acids. The CDR3: CASSLWQGSNEKLFF.

CDR3 residues: CSAPSSGRANEQFF. This sequence joins TRBV20-1 and TRBJ2-1; TCRdb indicates TRBD2, and absent DNA this call remains unverified. CDR1 DFQATT and CDR2 SNEGSKA come from the germline V gene (reference sequence). This CDR3 comprises 14 residues.

The chain couples TRBV12-3 or TRBV12-4 to TRBJ1-2; the D call from TCRdb, TRBD1, cannot be confirmed without DNA. The CDR3 consists of 12 residues. The CDR3 spells CASSRKGDGYTF.

The CDR3 is CASSEDGRGPGQPQHF. The rearrangement links TRBV9 to TRBJ1-5; the D call from TCRdb, TRBD1, cannot be confirmed without DNA. The CDR3 totals 16 residues. In germline, CDR1 is SGDLS, CDR2 YYNGEE. The entire variable domain, with the rest obtained from reference TRBV9 and TRBJ1-5, is as follows: DSGVTQTPKHLITATGQRVTLRCSPRSGDLSVYWYQQSLDQGLQFLIQYYNGEERAKGNILERFSAQQFPDLHSELNLSSLELGDSALYFCASSEDGRGPGQPQHFGDGTRLSIL.

The chain carries TRBV11-2 and TRBJ2-3; without DNA, the TCRdb call of TRBD2 cannot be checked. The CDR3 contains 15 residues. From germline, CDR1 is SGHAT and CDR2 FQNNGV. The CDR3 sequence: CASTWAGRKTDTQYF. Looking up the rest from reference TRBV11-2 and TRBJ2-3 gives the full variable domain: EAGVAQSPRYKIIEKRQSVAFWCNPISGHATLYWYQQILGQGPKLLIQFQNNGVVDDSQLPKDRFSAERLKGVDSTLKIQPAKLEDSAVYLCASTWAGRKTDTQYFGPGTRLTVL.

V gene TRBV30 combines with J gene TRBJ2-3; TCRdb picks TRBD2, but there is no DNA to check that call. This CDR3 contains 14 residues. The germline V gene has CDR1 GTSNPN and CDR2 SVGIG (reference sequence). This CDR3 reads CAWSPGLSTDTQYF.

This chain links TRBV10-3 with TRBJ2-1; TCRdb's D gene call, TRBD1, goes unchecked for lack of DNA. The germline gives CDR1 ENHRY, CDR2 SYGVKD. The CDR3 is 15 residues long. The CDR3 loop is CAISGGTYRGAEQFF.

The CDR3 loop reads CASSFLAGGEQFF. This chain connects TRBV12-3 or TRBV12-4 to TRBJ2-1; with no DNA, the TCRdb D assignment of TRBD2 cannot be verified. CDR3 size: 13 residues.